This is a list of T cell receptor beta chains from one sample in a study of blood T cell repertoires in COVID-19. Produced via immunoSEQ multiplex PCR; TCRdb's table is partial and in-frame only. The sample lists roughly 520,000 clones; around 87% were seen once. Input material: PBMCs or T cells enriched from blood (not recorded which). The receptor source for this set is a woman aged 40-49 years who had recovered from COVID-19. The CDR3 runs from the conserved cysteine through the conserved F or W. Fields, in order: V gene, D gene, J gene, clone size, CDR3 protein, CDR3 DNA. The D gene is left open where the match is weak. Clone size appears in some rows only: once, few, many, or a class for an expanded clone.

>TRBV20-1|.|TRBJ1-2|.
CSARDWAGYTF
TGCAGTGCTAGAGATTGGGCAGGCTACACCTTC
>TRBV13|TRBD1|TRBJ2-5|.
CASSLRQGGETQYF
TGTGCCAGCAGCTTACGACAGGGGGGGGAGACCCAGTACTTC
>TRBV18|.|TRBJ2-5|.
CATSTSRDRETQYF
TGTGCCACCTCGACTAGTCGAGATAGAGAGACCCAGTACTTC
>TRBV5-1|.|TRBJ2-7|.
CASSLEGTKYEQYF
TGCGCCAGCAGCTTGGAAGGGACAAAGTACGAGCAGTACTTC
>TRBV5-1|.|TRBJ1-2|.
CASSLGDREYGYTF
TGCGCCAGCAGCTTGGGTGACAGAGAATATGGCTACACCTTC
>TRBV5-1|.|TRBJ1-3|.
CASSTRDSGNTIYF
TGCGCCAGCAGCACCCGGGACTCTGGAAACACCATATATTTT
>TRBV5-4|TRBD1|TRBJ1-2|.
CASSTRQGAYGYTF
TGTGCCAGCAGCACCCGACAGGGGGCCTATGGCTACACCTTC
>TRBV7-9|TRBD2|TRBJ2-5|.
CASRNGSKLAGGETQYF
TGTGCCAGCAGGAATGGCTCAAAGCTAGCGGGAGGTGAGACCCAGTACTTC
>TRBV7-8|.|TRBJ2-2|.
CASSLTVNTGELFF
TGTGCCAGCAGCTTAACGGTGAACACCGGGGAGCTGTTTTTT
>TRBV10-3|.|TRBJ2-1|.
CASQESYEQFF
TGTGCCTCACAGGAAAGCTATGAGCAGTTCTTC
>TRBV7-8|.|TRBJ2-1|.
CASSQYLLAPSSYNEQFF
TGTGCCAGCAGCCAATACCTACTAGCTCCAAGCTCCTACAATGAGCAGTTCTTC
>TRBV18|.|TRBJ1-1|.
CASSLLGGDTEAFF
TGTGCCAGCTCACTCCTCGGGGGTGACACTGAAGCTTTCTTT
>TRBV5-8|.|TRBJ2-1|.
CASSLVTGEEQFF
TGTGCCAGCAGCTTGGTAACGGGGGAAGAGCAGTTCTTC
>TRBV5-1|TRBD1|TRBJ1-1|.
CASSPDRPGAEAFF
TGCGCCAGCAGCCCGGACAGGCCCGGGGCTGAAGCTTTCTTT
>TRBV5-4|TRBD1|TRBJ2-2|.
CASSPKGQGNTGELFF
TGTGCCAGCAGCCCTAAGGGACAGGGGAACACCGGGGAGCTGTTTTTT
>TRBV7-2|.|TRBJ2-5|.
CASSSTGSETQYF
TGTGCCAGCAGCTCTACAGGGTCGGAGACCCAGTACTTC
>TRBV15|.|TRBJ1-1|.
CATSRSRQLNTEAFF
TGTGCCACCAGCAGATCACGACAGTTGAACACTGAAGCTTTCTTT
>TRBV6-5|TRBD1|TRBJ2-2|.
CASSYTGGRTGELFF
TGTGCCAGCAGTTACACAGGGGGTAGGACCGGGGAGCTGTTTTTT
>TRBV7-9|.|TRBJ2-3|.
CASSLMGPDTQYF
TGTGCCAGCAGCTTGATGGGGCCAGATACGCAGTATTTT
>TRBV7-2|TRBD1|TRBJ1-3|.
CASSSGQARSGNTIYF
TGTGCCAGCAGCTCGGGACAGGCCCGCTCTGGAAACACCATATATTTT
>TRBV7-8|TRBD2|TRBJ2-7|.
CASSLGLAGAPDEQYF
TGTGCCAGCAGCTTAGGGTTAGCGGGAGCCCCTGACGAGCAGTACTTC
>TRBV2|.|TRBJ2-7|once
CASSVQGGTHEQYF
TGTGCCAGCAGTGTTCAAGGAGGGACCCACGAGCAGTACTTC
>TRBV11-3|.|TRBJ1-1|once
CASQETLRGTEAFF
TGTGCCAGCCAGGAAACTCTCCGGGGCACTGAAGCTTTCTTT
>TRBV6-6|.|TRBJ1-4|once
CASSYRSGVYVKLFF
TGTGCCAGCAGTTACAGGTCGGGAGTGTACGTAAAACTGTTTTTT
>TRBV19|.|TRBJ1-1|.
CASSIVGRGAGTEAFF
TGTGCCAGTAGTATAGTAGGCAGGGGCGCAGGCACTGAAGCTTTCTTT
>TRBV7-5|.|TRBJ1-1|.
CARSLRNRDRNHLMNTEAFF
TGTGCCAGAAGCCTACGAAACCGGGACAGGAATCACCTCATGAACACTGAAGCTTTCTTT
>TRBV14|TRBD1|TRBJ2-2|.
CASSLLGTATGELFF
TGTGCCAGCAGCCTCCTCGGGACAGCCACCGGGGAGCTGTTTTTT
>TRBV3-1/TRBV3-2|TRBD2|TRBJ2-1|.
CASSQEGTSGRPPYNEQFF
TGTGCCAGCAGCCAAGAAGGGACTAGCGGGAGGCCGCCCTACAATGAGCAGTTCTTC
>TRBV6-2/TRBV6-3|TRBD1|TRBJ2-5|.
CASSLLQGIMETQYF
TGTGCCAGCAGTTTACTACAGGGGATCATGGAGACCCAGTACTTC
>TRBV6-5|TRBD1|TRBJ2-3|.
CASRAPGQTDTQYF
TGTGCCAGCAGGGCCCCGGGACAGACAGATACGCAGTATTTT
>TRBV9|.|TRBJ2-7|.
CASSVGGDVSYEQYF
TGTGCCAGCAGCGTAGGCGGTGACGTCTCCTACGAGCAGTACTTC
>TRBV6-1|.|TRBJ1-1|.
CASSEGRTEAFF
TGTGCCAGCAGTGAAGGGCGGACTGAAGCTTTCTTT
>TRBV4-2|TRBD2|TRBJ2-7|once
CASSQGTSGPYEQYF
TGTGCCAGCAGCCAAGGGACTAGCGGCCCCTACGAGCAGTACTTC
>TRBV29-1|.|TRBJ1-2|.
CSVEVSRSNYGYTF
TGCAGCGTTGAAGTATCGAGATCTAACTATGGCTACACCTTC
>TRBV10-2|.|TRBJ2-2|.
CASWEVTGELFF
TGCGCCAGCTGGGAGGTCACCGGGGAGCTGTTTTTT
>TRBV6-2/TRBV6-3|TRBD1|TRBJ2-1|.
CASSYRGQGYNEQFF
TGTGCCAGCAGTTACCGGGGACAGGGGTACAATGAGCAGTTCTTC
>TRBV14|.|TRBJ2-1|.
CASSQGLVSYNEQFF
TGTGCCAGCAGCCAAGGACTAGTCTCCTACAATGAGCAGTTCTTC
>TRBV6-5|.|TRBJ2-7|.
CASIFSGTLTYEQYF
TGTGCCAGCATATTTTCCGGGACTCTAACCTACGAGCAGTACTTC
>TRBV20-1|.|TRBJ1-1|once
CSASTGSEAFF
TGCAGTGCTAGCACGGGGTCTGAAGCTTTCTTT
>TRBV5-5|TRBD1|TRBJ1-2|.
CASRGQAPNYGYTF
TGTGCCAGCAGGGGACAGGCCCCTAACTATGGCTACACCTTC
>TRBV6-2/TRBV6-3|TRBD2|TRBJ2-1|many
CASSYGGGRALGDYNEQFF
TGTGCCAGCAGTTACGGGGGCGGGAGGGCCCTAGGTGACTACAATGAGCAGTTCTTC
>TRBV7-9|TRBD2|TRBJ2-5|.
CASSFGRLSGRGFTETQYF
TGTGCCAGCAGCTTTGGACGTTTAAGCGGGAGGGGGTTTACAGAGACCCAGTACTTC
>TRBV30|TRBD2|TRBJ2-7|once
CAWSSGLAGGDEQYF
TGTGCCTGGAGCTCGGGACTAGCGGGAGGTGACGAGCAGTACTTC
>TRBV5-1|TRBD2|TRBJ2-1|.
CASSLTGLEPNEQFF
TGCGCCAGCAGCTTGACGGGACTAGAACCAAATGAGCAGTTCTTC
>TRBV5-1|TRBD2|TRBJ2-1|.
CASSHGLADYNEQFF
TGCGCCAGCAGCCACGGACTAGCGGACTACAATGAGCAGTTCTTC
>TRBV2|.|TRBJ2-1|.
CASSEESGNSYNEQFF
TGTGCCAGCAGTGAAGAGTCAGGGAACTCCTACAATGAGCAGTTCTTC
>TRBV27|TRBD1|TRBJ1-2|.
CASSRKQGEGYGYTF
TGTGCCAGCAGTCGAAAACAGGGGGAAGGCTATGGCTACACCTTC